This TCR beta chain derives from a study of blood T cell repertoires in COVID-19. The CDR3 sequence is 15 residues long. With 4 bases clipped from V and 2 bases from J, the junction kept 6 bases outside the gene matches. CDR1 is ENHRY, CDR2 SYGVKD, per germline. Either two negative PCRs, clearance, or symptom resolution qualified Cohort 3 donors as recovered. Only in-frame clones appear in the TCRdb table, and some are missing; sequencing was by immunoSEQ multiplex PCR. The sample contains about 330,000 clones, roughly 88% of which appear only once. The chain combines TRBV10-3 with TRBJ1-2; 8 nucleotides match TRBD1. The TCR was taken from a man aged 30-40 years who had recovered from COVID-19. The sequenced sample consisted of PBMCs or T cells enriched from blood (not recorded which). The DNA for the CDR3 is TGTGCCATCAGTGGGTTACAGGGGGGAAACTATGGCTACACCTTC. Translation: CAISGLQGGNYGYTF.